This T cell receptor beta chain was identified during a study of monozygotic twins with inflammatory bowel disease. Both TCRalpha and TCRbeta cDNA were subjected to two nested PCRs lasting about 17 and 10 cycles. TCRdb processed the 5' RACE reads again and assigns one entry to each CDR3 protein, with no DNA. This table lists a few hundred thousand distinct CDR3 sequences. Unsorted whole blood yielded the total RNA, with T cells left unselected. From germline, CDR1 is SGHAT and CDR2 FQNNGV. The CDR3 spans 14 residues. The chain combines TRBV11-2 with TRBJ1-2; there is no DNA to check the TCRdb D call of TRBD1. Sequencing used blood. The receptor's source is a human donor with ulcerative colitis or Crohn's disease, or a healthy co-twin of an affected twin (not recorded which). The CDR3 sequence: CASSSPRGGGGYTF.